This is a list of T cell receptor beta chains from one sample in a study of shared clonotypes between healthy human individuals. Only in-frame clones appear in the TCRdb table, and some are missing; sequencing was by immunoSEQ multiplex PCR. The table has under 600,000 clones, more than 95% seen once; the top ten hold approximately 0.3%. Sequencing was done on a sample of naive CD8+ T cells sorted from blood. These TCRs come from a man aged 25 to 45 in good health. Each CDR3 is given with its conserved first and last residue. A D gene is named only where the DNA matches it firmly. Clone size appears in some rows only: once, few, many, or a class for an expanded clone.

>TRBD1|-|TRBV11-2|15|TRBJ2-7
CASSSSGQGYYEQYF
TGTGCCAGCAGCTCCTCGGGACAGGGGTACTACGAGCAGTACTTC
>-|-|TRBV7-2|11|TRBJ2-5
CASRAGETQYF
TGTGCCAGCAGAGCCGGAGAGACCCAGTACTTC
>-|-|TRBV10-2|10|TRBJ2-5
CASRERQIYF
TGCGCCAGCAGGGAAAGACAGATCTACTTC
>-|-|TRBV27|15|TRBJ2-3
CASSFGWGSTDTQYF
TGTGCCAGCAGTTTCGGATGGGGAAGCACAGATACGCAGTATTTT
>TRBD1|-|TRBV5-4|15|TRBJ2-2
CASSNSGTGTGELFF
TGTGCCAGCAGCAACTCCGGGACAGGGACCGGGGAGCTGTTTTTT
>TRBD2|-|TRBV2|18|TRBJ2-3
CASFGWASGSSVADTQYF
TGTGCCAGCTTTGGATGGGCTAGCGGGAGCTCAGTAGCAGATACGCAGTATTTT
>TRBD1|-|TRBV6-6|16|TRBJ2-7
CASSYLDREGSYEQYF
TGTGCCAGCAGTTACCTGGACAGGGAAGGGAGCTACGAGCAGTACTTC
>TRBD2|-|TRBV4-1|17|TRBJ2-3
CASSKGTSGSLQDTQYF
TGCGCCAGCAGCAAAGGGACTAGCGGGAGTTTACAAGATACGCAGTATTTT
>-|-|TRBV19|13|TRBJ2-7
CASSIGTSNQQYF
TGTGCCAGTAGTATAGGGACCAGCAACCAGCAGTACTTC
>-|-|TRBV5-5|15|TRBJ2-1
CASSIARGSYNEQFF
TGTGCCAGCAGCATCGCGCGGGGCTCCTACAATGAGCAGTTCTTC
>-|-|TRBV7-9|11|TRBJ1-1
CASSNQAEAFF
TGTGCCAGCAGCAATCAGGCTGAAGCTTTCTTT
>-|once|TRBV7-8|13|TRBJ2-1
CASSLTLYNEQFF
TGTGCCAGCAGCTTAACACTTTACAATGAGCAGTTCTTC
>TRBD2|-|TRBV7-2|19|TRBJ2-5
CASSSQTSGRLYFQETQYF
TGTGCCAGCAGTTCCCAAACTAGCGGGAGGCTCTATTTTCAAGAGACCCAGTACTTC
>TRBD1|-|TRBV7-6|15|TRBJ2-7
CASSLEQGSSYEQYF
TGTGCCAGCAGCTTAGAACAGGGGTCCTCCTACGAGCAGTACTTC
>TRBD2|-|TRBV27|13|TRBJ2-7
CASSSSGYYEQYF
TGTGCCAGCAGTTCTAGCGGTTACTACGAGCAGTACTTC
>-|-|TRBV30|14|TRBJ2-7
CAWHLQNRIHEQYF
TGTGCCTGGCACCTCCAAAACCGGATCCACGAGCAGTACTTC
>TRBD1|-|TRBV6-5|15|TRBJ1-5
CASKVRTGANQPQHF
TGTGCCAGCAAAGTTAGGACAGGAGCTAATCAGCCCCAGCATTTT
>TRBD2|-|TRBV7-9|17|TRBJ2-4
CASSLSSRTAGGNIQYF
TGTGCCAGCAGCTTAAGCAGTCGCACGGCGGGAGGAAACATTCAGTACTTC
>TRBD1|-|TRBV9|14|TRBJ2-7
CASSVGTGAYEQYF
TGTGCCAGCAGCGTAGGAACAGGGGCCTACGAGCAGTACTTC
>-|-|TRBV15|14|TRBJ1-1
CATSRITVNTEAFF
TGTGCCACCAGCAGGATAACAGTCAACACTGAAGCTTTCTTT
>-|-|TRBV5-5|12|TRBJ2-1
CASSFGGYEQFF
TGTGCCAGCAGCTTCGGGGGATATGAGCAGTTCTTC